A single sample is the source of the 5 T cell receptor beta chains below, sequenced in a study of CD8 T cells in Susac syndrome. The RNA, about 0.5 to 1 ug, was put through reverse transcription using random hexamers. Each CDR3 protein is one row after TCRdb ran MiXCR on the immunoSEQ multiplex PCR reads. This sample has 180,000 or so distinct CDR3 sequences, with 85% to 95% found just once. The sequencing input was CD4+ T cells from PBMCs. The receptor source for this set is a human donor in good health.

The V gene is TRBV12-3 or TRBV12-4, the J gene TRBJ1-2; D remains ambiguous. This CDR3 has 12 amino acids. V lost 6 bases to trimming and J lost 8 bases, with 13 bases between them. This CDR3 reads CASRDLLKGYTF. CDR3 coding DNA: TGTGCCAGCAGGGATCTACTGAAAGGCTACACCTTC.

The chain couples TRBV29-1 to TRBJ2-7, with 11 nucleotides matching TRBD1. Looked up from germline, CDR1 is SQVTM and CDR2 is ANQGSEA. V shed 5 bases, J shed 4 bases, and the junction held 7 bases outside the gene matches. The CDR3 totals 14 residues. In DNA form, the CDR3 reads TGCAGCGTTTGCCCCGGACAGGGGGCGTACGAGCAGTACTTC. Translation: CSVCPGQGAYEQYF.

The rearrangement joins TRBV28 to TRBJ2-7; 8 bases line up with TRBD2. After removal of 6 bases from V and 4 bases from J, the junction contained 14 bases not matched to a gene. Germline assignment: CDR1 MDHEN and CDR2 SYDVKM. The CDR3 spans 16 residues. The CDR3 DNA follows: TGTGCCAGCAGCCCTCGCTTAGCGGGATTTCGTTACGAGCAGTACTTC. This gives the protein CASSPRLAGFRYEQYF.

This clonotype has more than one count but fewer than ten. This rearrangement joins TRBV7-9 to TRBJ1-5; D is ambiguous. The CDR3 totals 13 residues. V lost 1 base and J lost 7, with 8 bases in between. Germline V lookup: CDR1 SEHNR, CDR2 FQNEAQ (reference sequence). In nucleotides, the CDR3 is TGTGCCAGCAGCTTAGTTGGCGGGCAGCCCCAGCATTTT. It translates to CASSLVGGQPQHF. The full variable domain, in which reference TRBV7-9 and TRBJ1-5 provide the parts outside the CDR3, is DTGVSQNPRHKITKRGQNVTFRCDPISEHNRLYWYRQTLGQGPEFLTYFQNEAQLEKSRLLSDRFSAERPKGSFSTLEIQRTEQGDSAMYLCASSLVGGQPQHFGDGTRLSIL.

The chain employs TRBV6-5 and TRBJ2-1, with D possibly TRBD2 on 5 matching bases. Trimming removed 2 bases from V and 9 bases from J, with 14 bases in between. CDR1 is MNHEY, CDR2 SVGAGI, per germline. The CDR3 length is 14 residues. The DNA for the CDR3 is TGTGCCAGCAGTTACCGGAGGTCCGAGGGTGAGCAGTTCTTC. Translated, it gives CASSYRRSEGEQFF.